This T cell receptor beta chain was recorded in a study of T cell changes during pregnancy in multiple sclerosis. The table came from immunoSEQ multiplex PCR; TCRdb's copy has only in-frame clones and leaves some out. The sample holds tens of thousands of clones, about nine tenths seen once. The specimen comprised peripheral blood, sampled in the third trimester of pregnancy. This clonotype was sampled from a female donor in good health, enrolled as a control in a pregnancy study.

This CDR3 is CASSQEIDQPQHF. DNA for the CDR3: TGTGCCAGCAGCCAAGAAATAGATCAGCCCCAGCATTTT. The chain has TRBV14 and TRBJ1-5, with D hard to call. CDR3 length equals 13 residues. Between the trimmed V and J ends, which lost 0 bases and 5 bases, there was a span of 5 bases. The germline gives CDR1 SGHDN, CDR2 FVKESK.